These 14 T cell receptor beta chains originate from one sample sequenced in a study of blood T cell repertoires in COVID-19. Measured with immunoSEQ multiplex PCR; TCRdb has only the in-frame clones, and not every one. Of 240,000 or so clones detected, about 86% appear once; the ten largest clones hold roughly a tenth. Sequencing used peripheral blood. Receptors were obtained from a woman older than 75 with acute or convalescent COVID-19.

The chain is built from TRBV11-3 and TRBJ2-1; no definite D call. Germline V lookup: CDR1 SGHNT, CDR2 YENEEA. The CDR3 runs to 14 residues. Trimming stripped 3 bases from V and 5 bases from J, with 11 bases between. The CDR3 bases are TGTGCCAGCAGCTTCGCTCCTACTAACAATGAGCAGTTCTTC. Residues: CASSFAPTNNEQFF. Using reference TRBV11-3 and TRBJ2-1 for the parts outside the CDR3, the full variable domain is EAGVVQSPRYKIIEKKQPVAFWCNPISGHNTLYWYLQNLGQGPELLIRYENEEAVDDSQLPKDRFSAERLKGVDSTLKIQPAELGDSAVYLCASSFAPTNNEQFFGPGTRLTVL.

The V gene is TRBV2, the J gene TRBJ2-3; TRBD2 agrees at 12 bases. The CDR3 is 15 residues long. CDR1 and CDR2 (germline): SNHLY, FYNNEI. The junction had 5 bases not matched to a gene; V was cut back by 6 bases and J by 4 bases. This CDR3 reads CASRTSGGRADTQYF. The CDR3 DNA reads as TGTGCCAGCAGGACTAGCGGGGGTCGGGCAGATACGCAGTATTTT.

This clone was detected only once. The chain uses TRBV2 and TRBJ2-3, with 11 positions matching TRBD2. With 7 bases clipped from V and 2 bases from J, the junction kept 5 bases outside the gene matches. Germline assignment: CDR1 SNHLY and CDR2 FYNNEI. This CDR3 is 15 amino acids long. In DNA form, the CDR3 reads TGTGCCAGCAATCTAGCGGGGGGACCCACAGATACGCAGTATTTT. Amino acid sequence: CASNLAGGPTDTQYF.

This chain uses TRBV19 with TRBJ1-3; no clear D. Germline lookup yields CDR1 LNHDA and CDR2 SQIVND (reference sequence). This CDR3 has 12 amino acids. Trimming pared 5 bases from V and 4 bases from J, leaving 6 bases between. The CDR3 loop is CASSLSGNTIYF. The DNA of the CDR3 is TGTGCCAGTAGTCTATCAGGAAACACCATATATTTT.

V gene TRBV7-2 combines with J gene TRBJ2-1; weak D call: TRBD2 (5 bases). The ends were cut back, 5 bases at V and 5 bases at J, with 19 bases in the middle. CDR1 is SGHTA, CDR2 FQGNSA, per germline. The CDR3 runs to 16 residues. Here the CDR3 DNA reads TGTGCCAGCAGCCCCCGGGGAGTTGGGTTCAACAATGAGCAGTTCTTC. It encodes CASSPRGVGFNNEQFF.

V gene TRBV7-9 combines with J gene TRBJ1-6; 11 bases are a match to TRBD1. The J segment lost 7 bases and the V segment lost 6 bases, leaving 8 bases of the junction unmatched. This CDR3 is built from 16 residues. CDR1 SEHNR and CDR2 FQNEAQ come from the germline V gene (reference sequence). This CDR3 reads CASRPLRDRGNSPLHF. CDR3 coding DNA: TGTGCCAGCAGACCTCTCCGGGACAGGGGGAATTCACCCCTCCACTTT.

The chain employs TRBV4-1 and TRBJ1-2, with unresolved D. CDR3 length: 15 residues. With 3 bases removed from V and 2 bases from J, the gap between germline ends came to 13 bases. CDR1 MGHRA and CDR2 YSYEKL come from the germline V gene. In nucleotides, the CDR3 is TGCGCCAGCAGCCAGAGGGTTAGTCTCAACTATGGCTACACCTTC. Translated: CASSQRVSLNYGYTF.

This chain joins TRBV29-1 and TRBJ2-7; 9 bases align to TRBD1. V lost 7 bases, J lost 3 bases, and 10 bases stayed unmatched. The germline gives CDR1 SQVTM, CDR2 ANQGSEA. The CDR3 has 14 residues. The CDR3 loop is CSALDPGQGYEQYF. Here the CDR3 DNA reads TGCAGCGCTTTAGATCCGGGACAGGGCTACGAGCAGTACTTC.

V gene TRBV5-4 combines with J gene TRBJ1-5, with D perhaps matching TRBD1 (5 bases). CDR1 is SGHNT, CDR2 YYREEE, per germline (reference sequence). The CDR3 runs 13 residues. Trimming removed 0 bases at V and 7 bases at J, with 8 bases between. CDR3 in amino acids: CASSLGQGQPQHF. The CDR3 bases are TGTGCCAGCAGCTTGGGGCAGGGCCAGCCCCAGCATTTT.

V and J are TRBV5-1 and TRBJ1-1; D is undetermined. The germline V gene has CDR1 SGHRS and CDR2 YFSETQ. Trimming removed 4 bases from V and 3 bases from J, with 10 bases in between. CDR3 length: 13 amino acids. This CDR3 reads CASSRDQHTEAFF. In DNA, the CDR3 is TGCGCCAGCAGCCGGGATCAACACACTGAAGCTTTCTTT.

The chain links TRBV23-1 to TRBJ1-1; the D gene is possibly TRBD1 (5 bases). TRBV23-1 is identified as an open reading frame with a role that is uncertain. The CDR3 has 13 amino acids. V was cut by 4 bases and J by 11 bases, with 17 bases left in between. In DNA, the CDR3 is TGCGCCAGCAGTCCGCCGTCGGGGGTCTGGGCTTTCTTT. Its translation is CASSPPSGVWAFF.

The genes are TRBV7-3 and TRBJ2-6; 9 bases map to TRBD1. Germline CDR1 is SGHTA and CDR2 is FQGTGA. Trimming took 3 bases from V and 2 from J; bases not matched to a gene: 8. CDR3 size: 18 residues. The CDR3 region is CASSFPTGGQPGANVLTF. CDR3 in DNA: TGTGCCAGCAGCTTTCCGACAGGGGGTCAACCTGGGGCCAACGTCCTGACTTTC.

This clone was seen once. This chain links TRBV27 with TRBJ1-1, with 9 bases aligning to TRBD1. The CDR3 runs 13 residues. Germline CDR1 and CDR2: MNHEY and SMNVEV (reference sequence). J lost 10 bases, V lost 5 bases, and 8 bases had no gene match. CDR3 nucleotide sequence: TGTGCCAGCAGTCAAAACAGGGGGCCGAGAGCTTTCTTT. Its protein is CASSQNRGPRAFF.

This clone has only a few counts. The chain links TRBV18 to TRBJ2-1; D gene ambiguous. Trimming removed 6 bases from V and 6 bases from J, with 9 bases in between. Germline V lookup: CDR1 KGHSH, CDR2 LQKENI. There are 12 residues in the CDR3. The CDR3 nucleotides read TGTGCCAGCTCTAGAGAAGTCAATGAGCAGTTCTTC. This codes for CASSREVNEQFF.